This TCR beta chain was recovered during a study of cytomegalovirus exposure and HLA in healthy donors. Overall study findings and caveats: Most CMV-associated TCR beta chains were later found to appear HLA-restricted.

Regarding this clone: Its antigen is currently unknown.

The PCR employed 60 Vbeta primers together with 13 Jbeta primers. Sequencing was performed with immunoSEQ multiplex PCR; in TCRdb, only in-frame clones are kept and a portion is missing. Among roughly 180,000 clones, about four fifths were seen once, and the ten largest hold approximately 6.8%. V lost 5 bases, J lost 3 bases, and 10 bases lay in between. The CDR3 runs to 13 residues. Germline lookup yields CDR1 MNHEY and CDR2 SMNVEV (reference sequence). The sample comprised PBMCs. The V and J genes are TRBV27 and TRBJ1-1, with D perhaps matching TRBD1 (6 bases). The clonotype comes from a man in his thirties or forties in good health and CMV-seropositive. The chain's CDR3 is CASSNRVDTEAFF. The CDR3 nucleotides read TGTGCCAGCAGTAACAGGGTTGACACTGAAGCTTTCTTT.